This is a list of T cell receptor beta chains from one sample in a study of T cells after yellow fever vaccination. Via MiXCR, TCRdb re-called the 5' RACE reads, giving one row per CDR3 protein. The profile covers hundreds of thousands of distinct CDR3 sequences, with roughly 8.6% appearing a single time and 17% taken by the ten largest. Sequenced here: PBMCs, sampled about 49 days after the first yellow fever vaccination. The source is a young man who received the YFV17D yellow fever vaccine. The CDR3 runs from the conserved cysteine through the conserved F or W. Fields, in order: clone size, V gene, J gene, D gene, CDR3 DNA, CDR3 protein. A D gene is named only where the DNA matches it firmly. Only some rows state a clone size, as once, few, many or a class for expanded clones.

clone_size: many
v_call: TRBV28
j_call: TRBJ1-1
d_call: -
cdr3_nt: TGTGCCAGCAGCTCCTACGGAAGAGGAGCTTTCTTT
cdr3_aa: CASSSYGRGAFF

clone_size: few
v_call: TRBV5-1
j_call: TRBJ2-1
d_call: TRBD1
cdr3_nt: TGCGCCAGCACCCCGGGACAGGGTTACAATGAGCAGTTCTTC
cdr3_aa: CASTPGQGYNEQFF

clone_size: few
v_call: TRBV14
j_call: TRBJ2-3
d_call: TRBD1
cdr3_nt: TGTGCCAGCAGTGACAGGGTCCTCACAGATACGCAGTATTTT
cdr3_aa: CASSDRVLTDTQYF

clone_size: many
v_call: TRBV12-3/TRBV12-4
j_call: TRBJ2-2
d_call: TRBD2
cdr3_nt: TGTGCCAGCAGTCCCGGGACTAGCGGAAACACCGGGGAGCTGTTTTTT
cdr3_aa: CASSPGTSGNTGELFF

clone_size: -
v_call: TRBV6-4
j_call: TRBJ2-2
d_call: -
cdr3_nt: TGTGCCAGCAGTGACTCGGACACCGGGGAGCTGTTTTTT
cdr3_aa: CASSDSDTGELFF

clone_size: -
v_call: TRBV7-2
j_call: TRBJ2-6
d_call: TRBD1
cdr3_nt: TGTGCCAGCAGCTCGGGACAGGTCTACTCTGGGGCCAACGTCCTGACTTTC
cdr3_aa: CASSSGQVYSGANVLTF

clone_size: -
v_call: TRBV5-5
j_call: TRBJ1-5
d_call: -
cdr3_nt: TGTGCCAGCAGCTCCCGACAGAGCAATCAGCCCCAGCATTTT
cdr3_aa: CASSSRQSNQPQHF

clone_size: -
v_call: TRBV12-3/TRBV12-4
j_call: TRBJ2-1
d_call: TRBD2
cdr3_nt: TGTGCCAGCATTCTTGGGACTAGTTCCTACAATGAGCAGTTCTTC
cdr3_aa: CASILGTSSYNEQFF

clone_size: many
v_call: TRBV20-1
j_call: TRBJ2-2
d_call: -
cdr3_nt: TGCAGTGCTGTTACAGGGTCCACCGGGGAGCTGTTTTTT
cdr3_aa: CSAVTGSTGELFF

clone_size: -
v_call: TRBV4-1
j_call: TRBJ1-2
d_call: -
cdr3_nt: TGCGCCAGCAGCCAAGTGACGTCAGGGAAAAGGGGCTACACCTTC
cdr3_aa: CASSQVTSGKRGYTF

clone_size: -
v_call: TRBV5-1
j_call: TRBJ1-4
d_call: -
cdr3_nt: TGCGCCAGCAGCGACCCGGGTGCAACTAATGAAAAACTGTTTTTT
cdr3_aa: CASSDPGATNEKLFF

clone_size: -
v_call: TRBV11-1
j_call: TRBJ2-2
d_call: TRBD1
cdr3_nt: TGTGCCAGCAGCTTAGCGTCCTCCGAGGGACAGGGTTCCGGGGAGCTGTTTTTT
cdr3_aa: CASSLASSEGQGSGELFF

clone_size: many
v_call: TRBV9
j_call: TRBJ2-5
d_call: -
cdr3_nt: TGTGCCAGCAGCCGACTAGGAGAGACCCAGTACTTC
cdr3_aa: CASSRLGETQYF

clone_size: few
v_call: TRBV20-1
j_call: TRBJ2-2
d_call: TRBD2
cdr3_nt: TGCAGTGCTAGTCGGACTAGCGCTAACACCGGGGAGCTGTTTTTT
cdr3_aa: CSASRTSANTGELFF

clone_size: few
v_call: TRBV12-3/TRBV12-4
j_call: TRBJ2-3
d_call: -
cdr3_nt: TGTGCCAGCAGTTTAGGAAGCCGGGCTCACGGGTCAGATACGCAGTATTTT
cdr3_aa: CASSLGSRAHGSDTQYF

clone_size: many
v_call: TRBV7-2
j_call: TRBJ2-1
d_call: -
cdr3_nt: TGTGCCAGCAGCTTTAGGGGAGGTGAGCAGTTCTTC
cdr3_aa: CASSFRGGEQFF

clone_size: -
v_call: TRBV12-5
j_call: TRBJ2-5
d_call: -
cdr3_nt: TGTGCTAGTGGTTTAGGGCTGCAAGAGACCCAGTACTTC
cdr3_aa: CASGLGLQETQYF

clone_size: few
v_call: TRBV4-2
j_call: TRBJ1-1
d_call: -
cdr3_nt: TGTGCCAGTAGTACGTCCGGGGCTGAAGCTTTCTTT
cdr3_aa: CASSTSGAEAFF

clone_size: -
v_call: TRBV5-1
j_call: TRBJ1-5
d_call: TRBD1
cdr3_nt: TGCGCCAGCAGCCCCGGGGAGGGGGCTCAGCCCCAGCATTTT
cdr3_aa: CASSPGEGAQPQHF

clone_size: few
v_call: TRBV15
j_call: TRBJ2-2
d_call: -
cdr3_nt: TGTGCCACCAGCGGACAAACTAGCTACACCGGGGAGCTGTTTTTT
cdr3_aa: CATSGQTSYTGELFF

clone_size: many
v_call: TRBV6-5
j_call: TRBJ2-3
d_call: TRBD2
cdr3_nt: TGTGCCAGCAGTTACCTTTCTAGCGGGGGGCCAAAAGATACGCAGTATTTT
cdr3_aa: CASSYLSSGGPKDTQYF

clone_size: few
v_call: TRBV12-3/TRBV12-4
j_call: TRBJ1-2
d_call: -
cdr3_nt: TGTGCCAGCAGTTTGGCGGGCTCGGATGGCTACACCTTC
cdr3_aa: CASSLAGSDGYTF

clone_size: few
v_call: TRBV30
j_call: TRBJ2-2
d_call: -
cdr3_nt: TGTGCCTGGAGTTACACCGGGGAGCTGTTTTTT
cdr3_aa: CAWSYTGELFF

clone_size: few
v_call: TRBV12-3/TRBV12-4
j_call: TRBJ2-5
d_call: TRBD1
cdr3_nt: TGTGCCAGCAGTTCCGGGACAGGGGGAACGGAGACCCAGTACTTC
cdr3_aa: CASSSGTGGTETQYF

clone_size: -
v_call: TRBV6-5
j_call: TRBJ2-1
d_call: -
cdr3_nt: TGTGCCACCAGGGCAGGGAGAGATGAGCAGTTCTTC
cdr3_aa: CATRAGRDEQFF

clone_size: -
v_call: TRBV4-1
j_call: TRBJ1-2
d_call: TRBD1
cdr3_nt: TGCGCCAGCAGCCAACCGTCAACAGGGGTCTACACCTTC
cdr3_aa: CASSQPSTGVYTF